This T cell receptor beta chain is drawn from a study of T cells expressing NK-cell markers. Study findings and constraints: The share of CD8+ T cells held by dominant NKG2C+ clonotypes was roughly 1.0-8% in several donors.

5'RACE template switching built TCR beta cDNA with unique molecular identifiers. Following a re-call of the 5' RACE reads, TCRdb has one entry per CDR3 protein and lacks DNA. The sample table sets out hundreds of thousands of distinct CDR3 sequences. The length of the CDR3 is 17 residues. In germline, CDR1 is LNHNV, CDR2 YYDKDF (reference sequence). Remarks on this clonotype: Its antigen is not known.

The sample was blood T cells: a sorted CD56 or NKG2C T cell subset, CD4+ or CD8+ T cells, or bulk PBMC T cells (not recorded which). This TCR was recovered from a woman aged 18 to 69 in good health. The chain links TRBV15 to TRBJ2-1; TCRdb's assignment of TRBD2 cannot be checked, as there is no DNA. The CDR3 here is CATSRAHGSGTYNEQFF.